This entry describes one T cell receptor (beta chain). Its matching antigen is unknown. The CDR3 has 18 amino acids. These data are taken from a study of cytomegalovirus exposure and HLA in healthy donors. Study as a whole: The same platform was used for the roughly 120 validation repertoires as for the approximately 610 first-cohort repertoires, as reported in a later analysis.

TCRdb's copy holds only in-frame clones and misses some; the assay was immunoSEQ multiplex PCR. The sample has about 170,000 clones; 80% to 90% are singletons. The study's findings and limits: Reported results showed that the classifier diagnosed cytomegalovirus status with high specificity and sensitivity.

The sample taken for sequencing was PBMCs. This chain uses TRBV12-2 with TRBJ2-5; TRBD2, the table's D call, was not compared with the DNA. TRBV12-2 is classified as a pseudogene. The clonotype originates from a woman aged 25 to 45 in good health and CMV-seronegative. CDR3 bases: TGTGCAAGTCGCTTAGTCCAGTTCTCTAGCGGGATTGAGGAGACCCAGTACTTC. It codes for CASRLVQFSSGIEETQYF.